This is a list of T cell receptor beta chains from one sample in a study of regulatory T cells in long-lasting Graves disease. A single record per CDR3 protein comes from TCRdb applying MiXCR to the multiplex PCR reads. The sample records approximately 390,000 distinct CDR3 sequences, around 15% being singletons. The same data also went into a second study, on T cells in Graves' hyperthyroidism and ophthalmopathy.

The source material was peripheral blood mononuclear cells (PBMCs), sampled at new diagnosis, from a patient treated with antithyroid drugs. The receptors here all came from a woman under 30 with Graves disease. Both conserved end residues are part of each CDR3. D genes are given only for firm matches. The size field is filled for only some rows; it gives once, few, many or a size class.

d_call j_call v_call clone_size cdr3_nt cdr3_aa
. TRBJ2-5 TRBV15 . TGTGCCACCAGCGTCACACGGTGGACAGAACAAGAGACCCAGTACTTC CATSVTRWTEQETQYF
. TRBJ2-2 TRBV12-3/TRBV12-4 . TGTGCCAGCAGTCCGACAGCCAACACCGGGGAGCTGTTTTTT CASSPTANTGELFF
. TRBJ1-4 TRBV3-1 many TGTGCCAGCAGCCAAGTATCTCGTTTGGGACTGTTAAATGAAAAACTGTTTTTT CASSQVSRLGLLNEKLFF
. TRBJ2-7 TRBV9 many TGTGCCAGCAGCGCGCTGGGGGGTGGCGAGCAGTACTTC CASSALGGGEQYF
. TRBJ2-3 TRBV5-1 many TGCGCCAGCAGCCCCGGGGCCCCCACAGATACGCAGTATTTT CASSPGAPTDTQYF
TRBD2 TRBJ2-4 TRBV30 many TGTGCCTGGAGCCCCGGTAGCGGGAGGGCCGTATCTTTAGCCAAAAACATTCAGTACTTC CAWSPGSGRAVSLAKNIQYF
. TRBJ2-7 TRBV10-3 many TGTGCCATCAGTGATTTCCCGACAGGTGTCTCCTACGAGCAGTACTTC CAISDFPTGVSYEQYF
. TRBJ2-7 TRBV24-1 many TGTGCCACCAGTGACCCCAACACCTACGAGCAGTACTTC CATSDPNTYEQYF
. TRBJ2-5 TRBV9 many TGTGCCAGCAGCGTAGCTGGAAGGGCGGTCCAAGAGACCCAGTACTTC CASSVAGRAVQETQYF
. TRBJ2-7 TRBV27 . TGTGCCAGCAGTCCGATCGCAGGGGCCTCCTACGAGCAGTACTTC CASSPIAGASYEQYF
. TRBJ2-2 TRBV7-9 . TGTGCCAGCAGACTAGGCCGTCTCACCGGGGAGCTGTTTTTT CASRLGRLTGELFF
TRBD2 TRBJ2-1 TRBV29-1 many TGCAGCGTTGGGACTAGCGGGGGGGAGCAGTTCTTC CSVGTSGGEQFF
TRBD1 TRBJ2-1 TRBV6-1 . TGTGCCAGCAGTGATAAGTTAGGGGACAGAGCATACAATGAGCAGTTCTTC CASSDKLGDRAYNEQFF
TRBD1 TRBJ2-1 TRBV5-1 many TGCGCCAGCAGCACCCCGACAGGGGAGCTCGCAGAGCAGTTCTTC CASSTPTGELAEQFF
. TRBJ1-4 TRBV5-5 many TGTGCCATCGAGGGACCGAGTAATGAAAAACTGTTTTTT CAIEGPSNEKLFF
. TRBJ1-5 TRBV20-1 . TGCAGTGCTAGAGATACCCGGAGCAATCAGCCCCAGCATTTT CSARDTRSNQPQHF
. TRBJ1-4 TRBV18 . TGTGCCGGCTCGCCGAATGAGGGTGTTGAAAAGCTGTTTTTT CAGSPNEGVEKLFF
. TRBJ2-2 TRBV7-9 few TGTGCCAACGACCGGGTCAAGGGCACCGGGGAGCTGTTTTTT CANDRVKGTGELFF
. TRBJ2-1 TRBV30 . TGTGCCTGGAGTGGCCGATTGGGGGGGCCTGCGACCTACAATGAGCAGTTCTTC CAWSGRLGGPATYNEQFF
. TRBJ1-6 TRBV28 many TGTGCCAGCAGCCGCAATTCACCCCTCCACTTT CASSRNSPLHF
. TRBJ2-7 TRBV5-6 few TGTGCCAGCAGCCTGGGGCAGGGAAGCCATCTCGAGCAGTACTTC CASSLGQGSHLEQYF
. TRBJ1-3 TRBV5-5 many TGTGCCAGCAGCCGCGAGTACTCTGGAAACACCATATATTTT CASSREYSGNTIYF
. TRBJ2-7 TRBV6-1 . TGTGCCAGCAGGATCGGGGTCGAGCAGTACTTC CASRIGVEQYF
. TRBJ2-7 TRBV6-1 . TGTGCCAGCAGTGAGAGATACGAGCAGCACTTC CASSERYEQHF
TRBD2 TRBJ2-1 TRBV6-1 many TGTGCCAGCAGTGCCCGGAGAGCGGGAGTATCTGAGCAGTTCTTC CASSARRAGVSEQFF
. TRBJ1-5 TRBV13 many TGTGCCAGCAGCTCGACTCGCTCGCCCGGTCAGCCCCAGCATTTT CASSSTRSPGQPQHF
. TRBJ2-3 TRBV5-5 . TGTGCCAGATCAGATACGCAGTATTTT CARSDTQYF
TRBD2 TRBJ2-1 TRBV18 many TGTGCCAGCTCACCACCGCGGGGGGTGTTCTACAATGAGCAGTTCTTC CASSPPRGVFYNEQFF
. TRBJ1-2 TRBV3-1 . TGTGCCAGCAGCCAAGATGGACAGAACTATGGCTACACCTTC CASSQDGQNYGYTF
TRBD2 TRBJ2-1 TRBV7-3 many TGTGCCAGCAGCCCCCAGCGGGGGAGCTCCTACAATGAGCAGTTCTTC CASSPQRGSSYNEQFF
. TRBJ2-7 TRBV20-1 many TGCAGTGCTCGATCCCGGGACGTTTCCTACGAGCAGTACTTC CSARSRDVSYEQYF
TRBD1 TRBJ1-3 TRBV5-1 many TGCGCCAGCAGCTTCGGGGACAGTGGTGGAAACACCATATATTTT CASSFGDSGGNTIYF
TRBD1 TRBJ2-2 TRBV28 many TGTGCCAGCAGCAACAGGACAGGGCTCACCGGGGAGCTGTTTTTT CASSNRTGLTGELFF
. TRBJ1-5 TRBV28 many TGTGCCAGCAGTTTAGATACTCAGCCCCAGCATTTT CASSLDTQPQHF
. TRBJ1-6 TRBV7-9 . TGTGCCAGCAGCCCTGGATCTGGGGCAATTAATTCACCCCTCCACTTT CASSPGSGAINSPLHF
TRBD1 TRBJ2-7 TRBV7-9 . TGTGCCAGCAACCATCCTCAAGGGGGACAGGGGGCAAACGAGCAGTACTTC CASNHPQGGQGANEQYF
. TRBJ2-3 TRBV29-1 many TGCAGCGTTGAAGAGATGGCGGGGAGAAGACATACGCAGTATTTT CSVEEMAGRRHTQYF
. TRBJ2-2 TRBV5-1 many TGCGCCAGCAGCTTGGAGTACAGGCGGTACACCGGGGAGCTGTTTTTT CASSLEYRRYTGELFF
TRBD2 TRBJ2-3 TRBV9 few TGTGCCAGCAGCGTAGGCCCAGCGGGGGGGCGTATTAGCACAGATACGCAGTATTTT CASSVGPAGGRISTDTQYF
. TRBJ2-7 TRBV7-9 many TGTGCCAGGGAGTGGCGGGTCGACTCCTACGAGCAGTACTTC CAREWRVDSYEQYF
TRBD1 TRBJ1-2 TRBV30 few TGTGCCTGGACAGGACAGGGAACCTATGGCTACACCTTC CAWTGQGTYGYTF
TRBD2 TRBJ2-5 TRBV4-1 many TGCGCCAGCAGCCCTGGGACTAGCGGACAAGAGACCCAGTACTTC CASSPGTSGQETQYF
. TRBJ2-7 TRBV30 many TGTGCCTGGAGTCAGTCCTACGAGCAGTACTTC CAWSQSYEQYF
TRBD2 TRBJ2-3 TRBV6-4 . TGTGCCAGCAGTGAAGTAGCGGGGGGGACAGATACGCAGTATTTT CASSEVAGGTDTQYF